This paragraph reports one T cell receptor beta chain. The sample comes from a study of blood T cell repertoires in COVID-19. About the study: COVID-19 samples, acute and convalescent, were from the United States, Italy and Spain. The cDNA or gDNA used as material had been derived from T cells, B-cell-depleted T cells, or PBMCs.

Original processing methods: Reference gene primers were amplified, and this amplification served to estimate nucleated cell counts. TCRdb keeps only in-frame clones here, not all; method: immunoSEQ multiplex PCR. The D gene and trimming were derived from the DNA, and the V and J assignments and clone size from that table. The sample records about 190,000 clones, 80% to 85% being singletons. A case of COVID-19 had been met by exposed participants within 2 weeks before study entry. Between the trimmed V and J ends, which lost 4 bases and 2 bases, there was a span of 24 bases. The length of the CDR3 is 18 residues. Germline loops: CDR1 MNHEY, CDR2 SVGEGT.

The V call is TRBV6-2 or TRBV6-3, the J call TRBJ2-7; a weak D match, TRBD2 (6 bases). The sequenced sample was PBMCs or T cells enriched from blood (not recorded which). The sequence came from a woman in her 30s who had been exposed to COVID-19. The CDR3 spells CASSSTSSILSFTYEQYF. The CDR3 DNA sequence: TGTGCCAGCAGTTCGACTAGTTCCATCTTATCATTCACCTACGAGCAGTACTTC.